This T cell receptor beta chain was recovered during a study of shared clonotypes between healthy human individuals. Overall study results and limits: Researchers sampled only blood; tissue repertoires likely differ. Clonotypes shared by all four donors outscored non-shared clonotypes in generation probability. Larger richness was generally estimated for naive than memory subsets.

Terminally differentiated effector memory CD45RA+ cells were excluded by CCR7 positive selection of CD45RO-negative cells. The table lists this clone with a count of one. Its antigen is unidentified. The CDR3 length is 14 residues. In germline, CDR1 is SQVTM, CDR2 ANQGSEA. The V end was cut by 3 bases, the J end by 2 bases, with 14 bases between. For every subset, genomic DNA was evenly distributed across several immunoSEQ plates. The repertoire was sequenced with immunoSEQ multiplex PCR; TCRdb's copy has only in-frame clones and lacks some. The sample gives millions of clones, about 95% of which show up once; about 1.1% is in the top ten.

The TCR comes from a man between 18 and 29 years old in good health. V and J are TRBV29-1 and TRBJ2-7; D uncertain. Material for sequencing was naive CD8+ T cells sorted from blood. The CDR3 loop reads CSVDLGKGAYEQYF. The CDR3 DNA reads TGCAGCGTTGATTTGGGCAAAGGAGCCTACGAGCAGTACTTC.